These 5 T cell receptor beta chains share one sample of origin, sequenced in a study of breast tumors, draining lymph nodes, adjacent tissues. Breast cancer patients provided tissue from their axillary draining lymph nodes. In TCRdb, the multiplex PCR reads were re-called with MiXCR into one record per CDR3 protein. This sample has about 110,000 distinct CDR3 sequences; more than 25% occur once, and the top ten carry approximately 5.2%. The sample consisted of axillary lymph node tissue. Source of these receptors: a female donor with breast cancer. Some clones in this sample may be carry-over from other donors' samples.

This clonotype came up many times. CDR3 DNA: TGCGCCAGCAGCCTTGACAGTCTTCCTGAGCAGTTCTTC. This sequence encodes CASSLDSLPEQFF. The rearrangement uses TRBV5-1 and TRBJ2-1; D is perhaps TRBD1 (5 bases). In germline, CDR1 is SGHRS, CDR2 YFSETQ. Between the trimmed V and J ends, which lost 4 bases and 9 bases, there was a span of 14 bases. This CDR3 contains 13 residues.

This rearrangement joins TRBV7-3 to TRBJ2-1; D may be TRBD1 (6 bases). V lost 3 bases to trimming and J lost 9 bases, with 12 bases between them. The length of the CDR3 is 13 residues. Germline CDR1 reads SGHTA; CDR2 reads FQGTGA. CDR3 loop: CASSLTGNFEQFF. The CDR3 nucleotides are TGTGCCAGCAGCTTGACAGGTAATTTTGAGCAGTTCTTC.

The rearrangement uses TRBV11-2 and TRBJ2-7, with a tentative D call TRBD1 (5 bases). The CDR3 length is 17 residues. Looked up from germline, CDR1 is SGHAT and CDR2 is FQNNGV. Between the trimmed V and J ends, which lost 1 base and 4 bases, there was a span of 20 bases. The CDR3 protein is CASSLASTVSLLYEQYF. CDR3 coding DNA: TGTGCCAGCAGCTTAGCCTCGACAGTATCGTTATTGTACGAGCAGTACTTC.

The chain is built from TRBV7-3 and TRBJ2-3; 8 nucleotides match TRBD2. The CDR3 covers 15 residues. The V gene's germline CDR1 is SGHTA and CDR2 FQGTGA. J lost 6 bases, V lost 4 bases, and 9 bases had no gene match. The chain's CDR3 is CASSSKAGVVDTQYF. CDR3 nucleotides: TGTGCCAGCAGCTCCAAAGCGGGGGTGGTGGATACGCAGTATTTT.

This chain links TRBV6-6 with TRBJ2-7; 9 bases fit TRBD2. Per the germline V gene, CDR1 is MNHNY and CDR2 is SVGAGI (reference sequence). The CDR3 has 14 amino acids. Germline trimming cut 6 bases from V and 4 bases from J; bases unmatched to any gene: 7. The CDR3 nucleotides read TGTGCCAGCAGAGGAGGGACTAGCTTATACGAGCAGTACTTC. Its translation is CASRGGTSLYEQYF.